This TCR beta chain was recovered during a study of T cell clonotyping in hematopoietic cell transplantation. Study-level information: Pretransplant recipient samples were taken after cytoreduction. Study results and limitations: Recipient TCR diversity dropped after transplant; expanded clonotypes rose from day 30 to 180.

About this clone: Its specificity is unknown.

Sequenced by immunoSEQ multiplex PCR; TCRdb stores in-frame clones only, minus some. The data contain about 47,000 clones, 82% of them seen just once; the ten biggest clones take up over 4.5%. Time point indicated: recipient sample about 28 days before transplant, after cytoreduction. Recipient blood drawn about 28 days pretransplant and days 30, 100, 180 after. V was pared by 1 base and J by 4 bases, with 28 bases between. This CDR3 region has 20 residues. Germline V gene sequence: CDR1 LGHNA, CDR2 YSLEER. This sample comprised peripheral blood mononuclear cells, obtained before stem cell transplant. The rearrangement links TRBV4-3 to TRBJ1-2, with a tentative D call TRBD1 (6 bases). The TCR originated in a man aged 55 to 69 with myelodysplastic syndrome. Some clones in this sample may be carry-over from other donors' samples. CDR3 sequence reads: CASSQGARQAFTGEPYGYTF. The CDR3 DNA sequence: TGCGCCAGCAGCCAAGGGGCCCGACAGGCCTTTACGGGGGAACCCTATGGCTACACCTTC.